The 23 T cell receptor beta chains below come from one sample, sequenced in a study of cytomegalovirus exposure and HLA in healthy donors. 13 Jbeta primers and 60 Vbeta primers were used for the PCR. TCRdb keeps only in-frame clones here, not all; method: immunoSEQ multiplex PCR. The sample lists about 110,000 clones; about 70% were seen once. The sample comprised PBMCs. The receptors were gathered from a man aged 50 to 60 in good health and CMV-seropositive.

This clone was detected only once. This chain connects TRBV4-1 to TRBJ1-6; D is possibly TRBD1 (6 bases). The V gene's germline CDR1 is MGHRA and CDR2 YSYEKL. V dropped 1 base and J dropped 5 bases, with 24 bases sitting between them. The CDR3 runs 20 residues. The CDR3 DNA reads TGCGCCAGCAGCCAAGTCCTCACGGGGGGGCACGGACTCGATAATTCACCCCTCCACTTT. Translating gives CASSQVLTGGHGLDNSPLHF.

This rearrangement joins TRBV5-6 to TRBJ2-7, with a possible D match to TRBD2 (5 bases). CDR1 and CDR2 (germline): SGHDT, YYEEEE. The CDR3 contains 13 residues. The V end was cut by 3 bases, the J end by 1 base, with 8 bases between. The DNA of the CDR3 is TGTGCCAGCAGCTCGGGGATTTCCTACGAGCAGTACTTC. Amino acid sequence: CASSSGISYEQYF.

The chain combines TRBV5-1 with TRBJ2-5, with D tentatively TRBD1 (7 bases). V dropped 3 bases and J dropped 1 base, with 13 bases sitting between them. The CDR3 extends over 15 amino acids. Germline-derived CDR1 and CDR2 are SGHRS and YFSETQ. CDR3 sequence reads: CASSWGDRGQETQYF. The DNA for the CDR3 is TGCGCCAGCAGCTGGGGGGACAGAGGCCAAGAGACCCAGTACTTC. Full variable domain (remainder filled in from reference TRBV5-1 and TRBJ2-5): KAGVTQTPRYLIKTRGQQVTLSCSPISGHRSVSWYQQTPGQGLQFLFEYFSETQRNKGNFPGRFSGRQFSNSRSEMNVSTLELGDSALYLCASSWGDRGQETQYFGPGTRLLVL.

The chain joins TRBV5-6 to TRBJ2-5, with 11 bases that match TRBD1. V was pared by 4 bases and J by 0 bases, with 5 bases of the junction left unmatched. Germline V gene lookup returns CDR1 SGHDT and CDR2 YYEEEE. The CDR3 consists of 16 residues. CDR3 coding DNA: TGTGCCAGCAGCCGGGGGACAGGGGGGTACCAAGAGACCCAGTACTTC. It yields the protein CASSRGTGGYQETQYF.

V is TRBV28 and J is TRBJ2-7; 7 bases are a match to TRBD1. With V trimmed by 8 bases and J by 4 bases, 8 bases remained unmatched. Germline V gene sequence: CDR1 MDHEN, CDR2 SYDVKM. The CDR3 runs 13 residues. CDR3 DNA sequence: TGTGCCAGCCAGACAGGGATTCGGTACGAGCAGTACTTC. Its translation is CASQTGIRYEQYF.

The genes are TRBV5-1 and TRBJ2-7; 10 bases line up with TRBD1. V shed 3 bases and J 5 bases; nucleotides not matched to a gene: 5. Germline V gives CDR1 SGHRS, CDR2 YFSETQ. This CDR3 is built from 14 residues. This chain's CDR3 is CASSSIGTGDEQYF. CDR3 coding DNA: TGCGCCAGCAGCTCAATCGGGACAGGGGACGAGCAGTACTTC.

The chain joins TRBV5-1 to TRBJ1-2; TRBD1 agrees at 12 bases. Germline V CDR1 and CDR2: SGHRS, YFSETQ. The CDR3 covers 15 residues. V trimming: 6 bases; J trimming: 4 bases; junction bases outside the gene matches: 7. The DNA for the CDR3 is TGCGCCAGCACACTCGGGACAGGGGGCGGCTATGGCTACACCTTC. Protein product: CASTLGTGGGYGYTF. Combining the CDR3 with reference TRBV5-1 and TRBJ1-2 gives the whole variable domain KAGVTQTPRYLIKTRGQQVTLSCSPISGHRSVSWYQQTPGQGLQFLFEYFSETQRNKGNFPGRFSGRQFSNSRSEMNVSTLELGDSALYLCASTLGTGGGYGYTFGSGTRLTVV.

The sample holds a few counts of this clone. This sequence joins TRBV10-3 and TRBJ1-1; 7 bases align to TRBD1. The V and J ends lost 5 bases and 3 bases, in that order; junction bases with no gene match: 3. Looked up from germline, CDR1 is ENHRY and CDR2 is SYGVKD. There are 13 residues in the CDR3. The CDR3 sequence: CAISTGVDTEAFF. The CDR3 nucleotides are TGTGCCATCAGTACAGGGGTGGACACTGAAGCTTTCTTT.

The chain links TRBV5-5 to TRBJ2-2; 7 bases map to TRBD1. This CDR3 has 15 amino acids. The V and J ends lost 3 bases and 0 bases, in that order; junction bases with no gene match: 2. From germline, CDR1 is SGHKS and CDR2 YYEKEE (reference sequence). CDR3 loop: CASSSGQPNTGELFF. The CDR3 nucleotides read TGTGCCAGCAGCTCGGGACAGCCGAACACCGGGGAGCTGTTTTTT.

The chain is built from TRBV18 and TRBJ2-5; 7 positions match TRBD1. V lost 1 base to trimming and J lost 4 bases; unmatched junction nucleotides: 12. The CDR3 loop spans 17 amino acids. Germline V gives CDR1 KGHSH, CDR2 LQKENI. Here the CDR3 DNA reads TGTGCCAGCTCACCACTGGGCCCCGGCAGGGGGATAGAGACCCAGTACTTC. It codes for CASSPLGPGRGIETQYF.

The chain is built from TRBV12-5 and TRBJ2-1; D is uncertain. Looked up from germline, CDR1 is LGHNT and CDR2 is FRNRAP. The CDR3 length is 15 residues. V lost 3 bases to trimming and J lost 5 bases, with 14 bases between them. The CDR3 coding sequence is TGTGCTAGTGGTTTAAGCCTAGGCGGAGACAATGAGCAGTTCTTC. Its protein product is CASGLSLGGDNEQFF.

The chain is built from TRBV2 and TRBJ2-3, with 8 bases lining up with TRBD1. Germline lookup yields CDR1 SNHLY and CDR2 FYNNEI. After removal of 4 bases from V and 5 bases from J, the junction contained 2 bases not matched to a gene. The CDR3 has 13 residues. The CDR3 reads CASSGQGLDTQYF. The CDR3 DNA is TGTGCCAGCAGTGGACAGGGGTTAGATACGCAGTATTTT.

Of note for this clone: The same CDR3 is also encoded by other DNA sequences in this sample. The J gene is TRBJ2-3, the V gene TRBV5-1; 7 nucleotides align to TRBD2. The length of the CDR3 is 14 residues. Germline V CDR1 and CDR2: SGHRS, YFSETQ. V dropped 0 bases and J dropped 5; count of bases not matched to a gene: 3. The CDR3 region is CASSLGGRGDTQYF. The CDR3 DNA sequence: TGCGCCAGCAGCTTGGGAGGGAGGGGAGATACGCAGTATTTT.

The rearrangement joins TRBV5-4 to TRBJ1-2; TRBD1 might be the D (6 bases). CDR3 length equals 14 residues. V lost 4 bases to trimming and J lost 6 bases, with 16 bases between them. The germline CDR1 and CDR2 sequences are SGHNT and YYREEE (reference sequence). The CDR3 coding sequence is TGTGCCAGCAGCCGACAGGTGAAACTCGATGGCTACACCTTC. Translating gives CASSRQVKLDGYTF.

This chain uses TRBV6-1 with TRBJ2-1; 11 bases map to TRBD2. The CDR3 covers 15 residues. In germline, CDR1 is MNHNS, CDR2 SASEGT. The ends lost 1 base at V and 8 bases at J; junction bases unmatched: 4. The CDR3 region is CASSEVTSGSDEQFF. The CDR3 region has the DNA TGTGCCAGCAGTGAAGTAACTAGCGGGAGCGATGAGCAGTTCTTC.

The rearrangement links TRBV5-1 to TRBJ2-3; maybe TRBD2 (5 bases). V was clipped by 2 bases and J by 0 bases, with 10 bases between them. In germline, CDR1 is SGHRS, CDR2 YFSETQ. This CDR3 region has 15 residues. CDR3 nucleotide sequence: TGCGCCAGCAGCTTACGCCGGGGAAGCACAGATACGCAGTATTTT. This codes for CASSLRRGSTDTQYF.

This chain links TRBV19 with TRBJ1-1; D uncertain. The CDR3 runs to 13 residues. Per germline, CDR1 LNHDA and CDR2 SQIVND (reference sequence). Trimming removed 3 bases at V and 1 base at J, with 6 bases between. The CDR3 nucleotides are TGTGCCAGTAGTATGGGAGGGAACACTGAAGCTTTCTTT. Translated, it gives CASSMGGNTEAFF.

V gene TRBV18 combines with J gene TRBJ1-1, with a tentative D call TRBD1 (6 bases). The CDR3 is made up of 15 amino acids. The germline V gene encodes CDR1 KGHSH and CDR2 LQKENI. Trimming pared 4 bases from V and 3 bases from J, leaving 15 bases between. The chain's CDR3 is CASSLGTGMDTEAFF. The CDR3 DNA reads TGTGCCAGCTCACTTGGCACAGGGATGGACACTGAAGCTTTCTTT. The variable domain in full, with the rest retrieved from reference TRBV18 and TRBJ1-1, is NAGVMQNPRHLVRRRGQEARLRCSPMKGHSHVYWYRQLPEEGLKFMVYLQKENIIDESGMPKERFSAEFPKEGPSILRIQQVVRGDSAAYFCASSLGTGMDTEAFFGQGTRLTVV.

This chain connects TRBV7-9 to TRBJ2-5; the D is unclear. V lost 4 bases, J lost 5 bases, and 8 bases lay in between. The CDR3 totals 12 residues. Germline lookup yields CDR1 SEHNR and CDR2 FQNEAQ (reference sequence). CDR3 region: CASSWSEETQYF. The CDR3 nucleotides read TGTGCCAGCAGCTGGTCGGAGGAGACCCAGTACTTC.

V gene TRBV5-1 combines with J gene TRBJ2-2; a possible D gene is TRBD1 (5 bases). Germline CDR1 is SGHRS and CDR2 is YFSETQ. The CDR3 totals 15 residues. Trimming removed 5 bases at V and 0 bases at J, with 11 bases between. As DNA, the CDR3 is TGCGCCAGCAGAGAAGGGGCGCCGAACACCGGGGAGCTGTTTTTT. It is translated as CASREGAPNTGELFF.

The chain employs TRBV9 and TRBJ2-1; 7 nucleotides line up with TRBD1. This CDR3 is built from 15 residues. Germline values: CDR1 SGDLS, CDR2 YYNGEE. Trimming at V came to 4 bases and at J to 8 bases, leaving 12 bases not matched to a gene. This CDR3 reads CASSPRVGGIDEQFF. CDR3 nucleotides: TGTGCCAGCAGCCCTCGTGTAGGGGGCATAGATGAGCAGTTCTTC.

V gene TRBV7-3 combines with J gene TRBJ2-1; tentatively, D is TRBD1 (6 bases). The CDR3 length is 12 residues. Trimming removed 5 bases from V and 7 bases from J, with 9 bases in between. Germline loops: CDR1 SGHTA, CDR2 FQGTGA. CDR3 sequence reads: CASSVTGNEQFF. The CDR3 DNA reads as TGTGCCAGCAGCGTCACAGGGAATGAGCAGTTCTTC.

The V call is TRBV7-2, the J call TRBJ2-3; 10 nucleotides align to TRBD2. Germline loops: CDR1 SGHTA, CDR2 FQGNSA. Germline trimming cut 1 base from V and 5 bases from J; bases unmatched to any gene: 6. The CDR3 has 16 amino acids. The CDR3 DNA reads TGTGCCAGCAGCTTAGGGGGAGCGGGGGGGCAAGATACGCAGTATTTT. Translation: CASSLGGAGGQDTQYF. Complete variable domain (other parts from reference TRBV7-2 and TRBJ2-3): GAGVSQSPSNKVTEKGKDVELRCDPISGHTALYWYRQSLGQGLEFLIYFQGNSAPDKSGLPSDRFSAERTGGSVSTLTIQRTQQEDSAVYLCASSLGGAGGQDTQYFGPGTRLTVL.